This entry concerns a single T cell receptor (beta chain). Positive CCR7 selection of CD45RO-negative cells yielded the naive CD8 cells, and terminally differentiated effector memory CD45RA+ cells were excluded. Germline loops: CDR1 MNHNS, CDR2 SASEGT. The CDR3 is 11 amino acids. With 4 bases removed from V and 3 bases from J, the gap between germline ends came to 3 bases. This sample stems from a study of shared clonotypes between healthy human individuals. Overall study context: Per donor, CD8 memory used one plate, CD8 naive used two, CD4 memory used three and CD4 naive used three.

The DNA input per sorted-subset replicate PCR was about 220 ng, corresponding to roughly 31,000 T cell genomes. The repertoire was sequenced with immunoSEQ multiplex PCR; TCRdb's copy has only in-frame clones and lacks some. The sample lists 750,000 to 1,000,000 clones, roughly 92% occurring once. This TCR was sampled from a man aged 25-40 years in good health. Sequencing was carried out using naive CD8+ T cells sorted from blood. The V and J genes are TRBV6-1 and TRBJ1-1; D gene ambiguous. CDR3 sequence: CASSGDTEAFF. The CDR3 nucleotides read TGTGCCAGCAGTGGGGACACTGAAGCTTTCTTT.